This TCR beta chain was recovered during a study of T-cell reconstitution after alpha-beta-depleted transplantation in children. The CDR3 runs 15 residues. The germline CDR1 and CDR2 sequences are SGHTA and FQGNSA. The V gene lost 1 base and the J gene lost 2 bases, with 12 bases spanning the gap. The TCRbeta library was prepared with unique molecular identifiers. TCRdb reanalysed the PCR reads using MiXCR and keeps one entry per CDR3 protein. The data hold about 400,000 distinct CDR3 sequences, with roughly 22% observed a single time. The gene calls are TRBV7-2 and TRBJ2-7, with no clear D. The sequencing here drew on PBMCs from the stem cell graft donor, taken from the stem cell graft. The sequence was obtained from a human donor who donated a stem cell graft to a child with acute myeloid leukemia. CDR3 DNA sequence: TGTGCCAGCAGCTTAGAGGCAATCGCCACCTACGAGCAGTACTTC. Translating it yields CASSLEAIATYEQYF.